Following are 25 T cell receptor beta chains from one sample sequenced in a study of T cell repertoires in cytomegalovirus infection. MiXCR, applied by TCRdb to the reads, yields one record per CDR3 protein. Among roughly 200,000 distinct CDR3 sequences listed, 17% were seen once. Material for sequencing was CD8+ T cells from PBMCs. These receptors originate from a human donor in good health (CMV status not recorded). Some clones in this sample may be carry-over from other donors' samples.

The V gene is TRBV6-2 or TRBV6-3, the J gene TRBJ1-5, with 7 positions matching TRBD1. The germline CDR1 and CDR2 sequences are MNHEY and SVGEGT. This CDR3 has 14 amino acids. With 5 bases clipped from V and 4 bases from J, the junction kept 5 bases outside the gene matches. DNA of the CDR3: TGTGCCAGCAGTCCTGACAGGGTAAATCAGCCCCAGCATTTT. Translated, it gives CASSPDRVNQPQHF.

This clonotype was seen many times. The chain employs TRBV4-3 and TRBJ1-1; D gene ambiguous. This CDR3 region has 14 residues. The germline V gene has CDR1 LGHNA and CDR2 YSLEER. V was shortened by 4 bases and J by 1 base, with 10 bases between the two germline ends. Here the CDR3 DNA reads TGCGCCAGCAGCCTCTCGTTGGGGAACACTGAAGCTTTCTTT. Its protein product is CASSLSLGNTEAFF.

The chain links TRBV9 to TRBJ2-5; D is possibly TRBD1 (6 bases). Germline CDR1 SGDLS, CDR2 YYNGEE. This CDR3 has 15 amino acids. With 2 bases removed from V and 4 bases from J, the gap between germline ends came to 15 bases. The CDR3 region is CASSVGDIGGETQYF. The CDR3 bases are TGTGCCAGCAGCGTGGGAGATATAGGGGGAGAGACCCAGTACTTC.

The V call is TRBV7-9, the J call TRBJ1-1; the D gene is possibly TRBD1 (5 bases). The CDR3 is 13 amino acids. V shed 7 bases and J shed 2 bases, with 11 bases lying between them. The germline V gene encodes CDR1 SEHNR and CDR2 FQNEAQ (reference sequence). The CDR3 protein is CASTWGGNTEAFF. CDR3 sequence (DNA): TGTGCCAGCACCTGGGGGGGTAACACTGAAGCTTTCTTT.

The chain employs TRBV4-1 and TRBJ1-2; D is ambiguous. The CDR3 covers 12 residues. Germline CDR1 and CDR2: MGHRA and YSYEKL. Trimming took off 0 bases at V and 13 bases at J, with 12 bases between the two ends. The CDR3 nucleotides are TGCGCCAGCAGCCAAGATCAGCTAATTGCCACCTTC. Amino acid sequence: CASSQDQLIATF.

As for this clonotype: The junction departs from germline at one end; a sequencing error may be responsible. The chain joins TRBV10-1 to TRBJ1-5; possibly TRBD1 for D (5 bases). Germline V CDR1 and CDR2: WNHNN, SYGVQD (reference sequence). The CDR3 consists of 13 residues. The CDR3: CASSVGHNQPQHF. In nucleotides, the CDR3 is TGCGCCAGCAGTGTAGGACACAATCAGCCGCAGCATTTT.

The V and J genes are TRBV7-6 and TRBJ2-5; D is undetermined. Trimming pared 5 bases from V and 4 bases from J, leaving 14 bases between. There are 14 residues in the CDR3. Germline assignment: CDR1 SGHVS and CDR2 FNYEAQ. CDR3: CASSQSWDGETQYF. In DNA form, the CDR3 reads TGTGCCAGCAGCCAGAGTTGGGATGGAGAGACCCAGTACTTC.

This clonotype was detected only a few times. V gene TRBV7-9 combines with J gene TRBJ2-2, with 7 bases that match TRBD1. Germline V lookup: CDR1 SEHNR, CDR2 FQNEAQ (reference sequence). Trimming cost V 5 bases and J 7 bases; bases outside gene matches: 13. This CDR3 contains 16 residues. The chain's CDR3 is CASSRTGAWGRGELFF. The DNA of the CDR3 is TGTGCCAGCAGCCGCACAGGGGCGTGGGGGCGCGGGGAGCTGTTTTTT.

This clonotype was seen repeatedly, ten times or more. The V and J genes are TRBV28 and TRBJ2-7; D might be TRBD1 (6 bases). The length of the CDR3 is 18 residues. Trimming left V 4 bases short and J 2 bases short, with 24 bases between. Germline V gives CDR1 MDHEN, CDR2 SYDVKM. The CDR3 protein is CASSSLTTGNIGAYEQYF. As DNA, the CDR3 is TGTGCCAGCAGTTCACTGACTACAGGGAACATCGGCGCCTACGAGCAGTACTTC.

A word on this clonotype: Being one base from a much bigger clone, this may be a read error. The rearrangement links TRBV12-3 or TRBV12-4 to TRBJ1-5; D not certain. The CDR3 length is 16 residues. CDR3 coding DNA: TGTGCCAGCAGTTTATCGGCAGTTTATAGCAATCAGCCCCAGCCTTTT. It encodes CASSLSAVYSNQPQPF.

The chain recombines TRBV28 with TRBJ1-2; D may be TRBD1 (5 bases). Per germline, CDR1 MDHEN and CDR2 SYDVKM. The CDR3 loop spans 13 amino acids. V was cut by 3 bases and J by 8 bases, with 13 bases left in between. The CDR3 nucleotides read TGTGCCAGCAGTTTCTTCGGGGCGCCCGGCTACACCTTC. This translates into CASSFFGAPGYTF.

This clonotype has more than one count but fewer than ten. The J gene is TRBJ2-1, the V gene TRBV29-1; 14 positions agree with TRBD2. Trimming removed 3 bases from V and 1 base from J; junction bases left unmatched: 5. Germline V gene data show CDR1 as SQVTM and CDR2 as ANQGSEA. The CDR3 has 17 residues. DNA of the CDR3: TGCAGCGTTGAGGGACTAGCGGGGGACCGATCCTACAATGAGCAGTTCTTC. It yields the protein CSVEGLAGDRSYNEQFF.

CDR3 coding DNA: TGTGCCAGCAGCCCCAGGAACACTGAAGCTTTCTTT. This encodes CASSPRNTEAFF. The J gene is TRBJ1-1, the V gene TRBV7-9; D call uncertain. The CDR3 consists of 12 residues. V gave up 5 bases and J gave up 1 base, with 5 bases separating them. CDR1 and CDR2 from the germline V gene are SEHNR and FQNEAQ (reference sequence).

The chain has TRBV7-9 and TRBJ1-1, with TRBD1 matching 9 bases. V lost 8 bases to trimming and J lost 5 bases; unmatched junction nucleotides: 18. Per germline, CDR1 SEHNR and CDR2 FQNEAQ (reference sequence). The CDR3 spans 17 residues. CDR3 nucleotide sequence: TGTGCCAGCGGTCCCTTACCGGGACAGGGAATAGGTACTGAAGCTTTCTTT. Its protein is CASGPLPGQGIGTEAFF.

The gene calls are TRBV20-1 and TRBJ2-1; D is unresolved. This CDR3 is built from 17 residues. From germline, CDR1 is DFQATT and CDR2 SNEGSKA (reference sequence). The ends were cut back, 0 bases at V and 0 bases at J, with 15 bases in the middle. CDR3 nucleotides: TGCAGTGCTAGAGACCTAAAGACCCAGAGCTCCTACAATGAGCAGTTCTTC. It encodes CSARDLKTQSSYNEQFF.

The V gene is TRBV6-2 or TRBV6-3, the J gene TRBJ1-1, with 7 bases lining up with TRBD1. CDR1 MNHEY and CDR2 SVGEGT come from the germline V gene. This CDR3 is built from 13 residues. The junction had 7 bases not matched to a gene; V was cut back by 6 bases and J by 6 bases. CDR3 protein: CASRPRDSPEAFF. CDR3 coding DNA: TGTGCCAGCAGACCCCGGGACAGTCCTGAAGCTTTCTTT.

In its sample, this clonotype was seen a few times. The chain links TRBV6-2 or TRBV6-3 to TRBJ2-1; TRBD2 might be the D (5 bases). CDR3 length: 13 amino acids. Trimming left V 5 bases short and J 8 bases short, with 13 bases between. Germline CDR1 MNHEY, CDR2 SVGEGT. CDR3 loop: CASSPRRGDEQFF. The DNA of the CDR3 is TGTGCCAGCAGTCCCCGACGGGGAGATGAGCAGTTCTTC.

This chain links TRBV10-3 with TRBJ1-4; D remains unclear. Germline lookup yields CDR1 ENHRY and CDR2 SYGVKD. The CDR3 consists of 17 residues. The V end lost 2 bases, the J end lost 2 bases, and 15 bases lay between the germline ends. The CDR3 sequence is CAISEPTGGDTNEKLFF. The CDR3 nucleotides are TGTGCCATCAGTGAGCCCACCGGCGGGGATACTAATGAAAAACTGTTTTTT.

This clonotype has a count of ten or more. This chain joins TRBV7-9 and TRBJ1-2; D is unclear. Trimming stripped 4 bases from V and 5 bases from J, with 8 bases between. Germline CDR1 reads SEHNR; CDR2 reads FQNEAQ (reference sequence). The length of the CDR3 is 12 residues. The CDR3 is CASSSGIYGYTF. The DNA of the CDR3 is TGTGCCAGCAGCTCCGGAATTTATGGCTACACCTTC.

This clonotype has only a few counts. V usage is TRBV7-9 and J usage is TRBJ2-7, with D possibly called TRBD1 or TRBD2 (6 bases each). Germline loops: CDR1 SEHNR, CDR2 FQNEAQ (reference sequence). Trimming stripped 5 bases from V and 4 bases from J, with 21 bases between. The CDR3 length is 16 residues. The CDR3 DNA sequence: TGTGCCAGCAGCCAGCCGGGGGCCCGGTCGGGATACGAGCAGTACTTC. Its protein product is CASSQPGARSGYEQYF.

This rearrangement joins TRBV28 to TRBJ1-2, with 7 bases aligning to TRBD1. Germline loops: CDR1 MDHEN, CDR2 SYDVKM. J lost 5 bases, V lost 2 bases, and 14 bases had no gene match. CDR3 length: 17 amino acids. The CDR3, as DNA: TGTGCCAGCAGTTTACAGGATAGGTACAGGGGATGGTATGGCTACACCTTC. Its protein product is CASSLQDRYRGWYGYTF.

The chain employs TRBV29-1 and TRBJ2-1; D may correspond to TRBD1 or TRBD2 (5 bases each). Trimming removed 3 bases from V and 2 bases from J, with 8 bases in between. The CDR3 consists of 13 residues. The germline CDR1 and CDR2 sequences are SQVTM and ANQGSEA. The DNA for the CDR3 is TGCAGCGTTGACGGGGCCACCTACAATGAGCAGTTCTTC. Its translation is CSVDGATYNEQFF.

The chain joins TRBV7-6 to TRBJ2-6; D not resolved. This CDR3 spans 16 amino acids. Germline V lookup: CDR1 SGHVS, CDR2 FNYEAQ. V lost 0 bases and J lost 0, with 6 bases in between. The CDR3 here is CASSLAVPSGANVLTF. The CDR3 DNA is TGTGCCAGCAGCTTAGCAGTACCCTCTGGGGCCAACGTCCTGACTTTC.

This clonotype was recorded many times. V and J are TRBV28 and TRBJ1-5; 9 bases map to TRBD1. The V segment lost 3 bases and the J segment 0 bases; nucleotides outside the gene matches: 9. Germline V gene lookup returns CDR1 MDHEN and CDR2 SYDVKM. This CDR3 has 18 amino acids. The CDR3 nucleotides read TGTGCCAGCAGTTTTAACAGGGGGCGAAGATATAGCAATCAGCCCCAGCATTTT. Translating it yields CASSFNRGRRYSNQPQHF.

The V and J genes are TRBV20-1 and TRBJ2-2, with TRBD1 identical over 8 bases. CDR3 length equals 13 residues. From germline, CDR1 is DFQATT and CDR2 SNEGSKA (reference sequence). V shed 1 base and J 9 bases; nucleotides not matched to a gene: 4. CDR3 bases: TGCAGTGCTAGAGGGACAGGGACCAGGGAGCTGTTTTTT. Protein product: CSARGTGTRELFF.